The next 22 T cell receptor beta chains were all read from a single sample in a study of response to subunit inactivated influenza vaccine. In TCRdb, the RT-PCR reads were re-called with MiXCR into one record per CDR3 protein. The sample carries about 800,000 distinct CDR3 sequences, roughly 20% recorded once. Source: PBMCs from blood, taken 4 to 6 days after vaccination. Receptors originate from a man in his fifties who received an inactivated influenza vaccine.

The genes are TRBV30 and TRBJ1-1, with TRBD1 matching 7 bases. There are 14 residues in the CDR3. J was trimmed by 6 bases and V by 5 bases; bases with no gene match: 12. Looked up from germline, CDR1 is GTSNPN and CDR2 is SVGIG (reference sequence). Written as DNA, the CDR3 is TGTGCCTGGTCGGACAGGCTCCCAAGGGCTGAAGCTTTCTTT. The encoded protein is CAWSDRLPRAEAFF.

This clonotype showed up just a few times. The rearrangement uses TRBV12-3 or TRBV12-4 and TRBJ2-7, with TRBD1 as a possible D gene (6 bases). V lost 1 base and J 5 bases, leaving 9 bases between the germline ends. The CDR3 has 13 amino acids. The CDR3 DNA reads as TGTGCCAGCAGTTTAGAACAGGGCCACGAGCAGTACTTC. Protein sequence: CASSLEQGHEQYF.

The V call is TRBV20-1, the J call TRBJ2-7; the D gene is possibly TRBD1 (6 bases). The CDR3 is 12 residues long. Trimming took off 5 bases at V and 4 bases at J, with 12 bases between the two ends. Germline values: CDR1 DFQATT, CDR2 SNEGSKA (reference sequence). The CDR3 spells CSAGPGQYEQYF. The CDR3 region has the DNA TGCAGTGCTGGACCAGGACAGTACGAGCAGTACTTC.

The rearrangement joins TRBV5-1 to TRBJ1-6; no reliable D call. CDR1 SGHRS and CDR2 YFSETQ come from the germline V gene. V dropped 5 bases and J dropped 8 bases, with 17 bases sitting between them. CDR3 length: 15 amino acids. The CDR3 loop is CASRPAPMEYSPLHF. DNA for the CDR3: TGCGCCAGCAGACCCGCGCCAATGGAGTATTCACCCCTCCACTTT.

This clonotype was counted only a few times. The rearrangement joins TRBV18 to TRBJ2-5; possible D gene TRBD2, 6 bases. The V and J ends lost 3 bases and 2 bases respectively, with 13 bases between them. Germline V gene lookup returns CDR1 KGHSH and CDR2 LQKENI. There are 15 residues in the CDR3. The CDR3, as DNA: TGTGCCAGCTCACCCGTCATGGGACTTCAAGAGACCCAGTACTTC. Its translation is CASSPVMGLQETQYF.

The gene calls are TRBV7-9 and TRBJ2-3; a weak D match, TRBD1 (6 bases). The CDR3 sequence is 15 residues long. From germline, CDR1 is SEHNR and CDR2 FQNEAQ (reference sequence). Trimming pared 5 bases from V and 5 bases from J, leaving 17 bases between. The CDR3 sequence: CASSPPQGMIDTQYF. The CDR3 region has the DNA TGTGCCAGCAGCCCCCCCCAGGGGATGATAGATACGCAGTATTTT. Variable domain in full (rest from reference TRBV7-9 and TRBJ2-3): DTGVSQNPRHKITKRGQNVTFRCDPISEHNRLYWYRQTLGQGPEFLTYFQNEAQLEKSRLLSDRFSAERPKGSFSTLEIQRTEQGDSAMYLCASSPPQGMIDTQYFGPGTRLTVL.

This clonotype was seen only a few times. The chain joins TRBV9 to TRBJ1-1; D unresolved. The germline V and J ends were trimmed by 2 bases and 4 bases, with 9 bases remaining between them. The germline CDR1 and CDR2 sequences are SGDLS and YYNGEE. The CDR3 extends over 13 amino acids. In nucleotides, the CDR3 is TGTGCCAGCAGCGTTCAGGCAGGCACTGAAGCTTTCTTT. This encodes CASSVQAGTEAFF.

V is TRBV7-2 and J is TRBJ2-7, with 13 bases fitting TRBD2. The CDR3 extends over 17 amino acids. Trimming took 5 bases from V and 3 from J; bases not matched to a gene: 10. Germline assignment: CDR1 SGHTA and CDR2 FQGNSA. The DNA for the CDR3 is TGTGCCAGCAGCACTGGACTAGCGGGGGCCGCAAACTACGAGCAGTACTTC. This sequence encodes CASSTGLAGAANYEQYF.

Written as DNA, the CDR3 is TGTGCTTACGTGACGGAGAACACTGAAGCTTTCTTT. Translated, it gives CAYVTENTEAFF. The V call is TRBV25-1, the J call TRBJ1-1; D gene unclear. The CDR3 runs 12 residues. Germline CDR1 reads MGHDK; CDR2 reads SYGVNS.

This clonotype was seen a few times. The rearrangement uses TRBV24-1 and TRBJ2-1, with 9 bases aligning to TRBD2. The CDR3 runs 15 residues. Germline CDR1 reads KGHDR; CDR2 reads SFDVKD. The trim removed 7 bases at V and 6 bases at J, leaving 9 bases unmatched. Written as DNA, the CDR3 is TGTGCCACCAGGGGAGCGGGAGGCCGGGGCAATGAGCAGTTCTTC. It specifies CATRGAGGRGNEQFF.

V gene TRBV6-5 combines with J gene TRBJ2-3; 9 bases match TRBD2. Unmatched junction bases numbered 5, after V lost 0 bases and J lost 1 base. The CDR3 totals 17 residues. Per germline, CDR1 MNHEY and CDR2 SVGAGI. This CDR3 reads CASSYSIEREGTDTQYF. The CDR3 DNA sequence: TGTGCCAGCAGTTACTCGATTGAGCGGGAGGGCACAGATACGCAGTATTTT.

This clonotype was detected many times. Germline and junction disagree at one end, which may indicate a read error. The gene calls are TRBV5-1 and TRBJ2-7; 9 bases are a match to TRBD1. The germline V gene has CDR1 SGHRS and CDR2 YFSETQ. CDR3 length equals 13 residues. CDR3 amino acids: CASSLDRGNEQYF. The CDR3 nucleotides read TGTGCCAGCAGTTTAGACAGGGGGAACGAGCAGTACTTC.

This chain links TRBV5-1 with TRBJ1-4; D is possibly TRBD1 (6 bases). CDR1 SGHRS and CDR2 YFSETQ come from the germline V gene. The V gene lost 1 base and the J gene lost 6 bases, with 16 bases spanning the gap. This CDR3 comprises 16 residues. CDR3 in DNA: TGCGCCAGCAGCTTGCTTGGAACAGGGAGGGATGAAAAACTGTTTTTT. As protein: CASSLLGTGRDEKLFF. The entire variable domain, with the rest obtained from reference TRBV5-1 and TRBJ1-4, is as follows: KAGVTQTPRYLIKTRGQQVTLSCSPISGHRSVSWYQQTPGQGLQFLFEYFSETQRNKGNFPGRFSGRQFSNSRSEMNVSTLELGDSALYLCASSLLGTGRDEKLFFGSGTQLSVL.

V and J are TRBV5-1 and TRBJ2-2; TRBD1 or TRBD2 may be the D gene (6 bases each). The CDR3 contains 14 residues. Germline-derived CDR1 and CDR2 are SGHRS and YFSETQ. V lost 6 bases and J 2 bases, leaving 11 bases between the germline ends. The DNA for the CDR3 is TGCGCCAGCAATTTGGGGGGCAACACCGGGGAGCTGTTTTTT. Translated, it gives CASNLGGNTGELFF.

The rearrangement links TRBV20-1 to TRBJ2-5; 7 bases map to TRBD2. Unmatched junction bases numbered 8, after V lost 0 bases and J lost 1 base. CDR1 is DFQATT, CDR2 SNEGSKA, per germline (reference sequence). The CDR3 contains 16 residues. CDR3 residues: CSARDGEAGIQETQYF. The DNA of the CDR3 is TGCAGTGCTAGAGATGGAGAAGCGGGGATCCAAGAGACCCAGTACTTC.

The V and J genes are TRBV12-3 or TRBV12-4 and TRBJ1-1; 11 bases fit TRBD1. CDR3 length: 14 residues. Trimming cost V 6 bases and J 4 bases; bases outside gene matches: 4. The CDR3 region is CASSYGTGGTEAFF. The CDR3 DNA reads as TGTGCCAGCAGCTATGGGACAGGGGGCACTGAAGCTTTCTTT.

The DNA of the CDR3 is TGCAGTGCTATGCCGACTAGCGGGAGGGCTCTACAAGAGACCCAGTACTTC. This encodes CSAMPTSGRALQETQYF. The chain has TRBV20-1 and TRBJ2-5; 14 positions agree with TRBD2. Germline V lookup: CDR1 DFQATT, CDR2 SNEGSKA (reference sequence). V dropped 4 bases and J dropped 2; count of bases not matched to a gene: 9. The length of the CDR3 is 17 residues.

The V and J genes are TRBV5-1 and TRBJ2-7; a weak D match, TRBD1 (7 bases). V dropped 4 bases and J dropped 3 bases, with 17 bases sitting between them. Germline CDR1 SGHRS, CDR2 YFSETQ. The length of the CDR3 is 15 residues. Written as DNA, the CDR3 is TGCGCCAGCAGCCCTGGAGGGGGCAGTCACTACGAGCAGTACTTC. It specifies CASSPGGGSHYEQYF.

This clonotype was counted only a few times. This sequence joins TRBV19 and TRBJ1-2; D is unclear. CDR3 length equals 15 residues. The germline V and J ends were trimmed by 7 bases and 4 bases, with 19 bases remaining between them. Per germline, CDR1 LNHDA and CDR2 SQIVND (reference sequence). This chain's CDR3 is CASTFLGVTPYGYTF. CDR3 nucleotides: TGTGCCAGTACCTTTCTCGGGGTTACCCCCTATGGCTACACCTTC.

This clonotype has a handful of counts. The chain uses TRBV25-1 and TRBJ2-1; D is tentatively TRBD1 or TRBD2 (5 bases each). The germline CDR1 and CDR2 sequences are MGHDK and SYGVNS. The V end was cut by 6 bases, the J end by 0 bases, with 12 bases between. CDR3 size: 15 residues. CDR3 loop: CASRGDLSSYNEQFF. The CDR3 coding sequence is TGTGCCAGCAGGGGGGACCTTAGCTCCTACAATGAGCAGTTCTTC.

The V call is TRBV27, the J call TRBJ1-6; TRBD1 agrees at 7 bases. Germline CDR1 and CDR2: MNHEY and SMNVEV (reference sequence). V trimming: 3 bases; J trimming: 5 bases; junction bases outside the gene matches: 7. CDR3 length equals 16 residues. The DNA of the CDR3 is TGTGCCAGCAGTTTCGACAGGGAGGGCGATAATTCACCCCTCCACTTT. Translating it yields CASSFDREGDNSPLHF.

The V and J genes are TRBV12-3 or TRBV12-4 and TRBJ1-6; D gene uncertain. Trimming removed 5 bases at V and 14 bases at J, with 16 bases between. This CDR3 spans 13 amino acids. The CDR3 DNA follows: TGTGCCAGCAGTCAGGTCCTACGGGGAGCCCTCCACTTT. It codes for CASSQVLRGALHF.